Listed here are 11 T cell receptor beta chains from one sample, sequenced in a study of vaccination and CD4 T cells after COVID-19. As for treatment: approximately 9-day PBMC culture with coronavirus spike peptide pools or control peptides (ViraFEST assay). From the unexposed donor, CD4+ T cells were collected ahead of the COVID-19 pandemic (2011-2018). These receptors have no known antigen. The Oncomine TCR Beta short-read assay sequenced DNA from cultured CD4+ T cells. TCRdb re-called the PCR reads with MiXCR, one entry per CDR3 protein. The repertoire consists of under 7,500 distinct CDR3 sequences, with roughly 53% occurring once and the leading ten covering roughly 25%. Sequencing was performed on CD4+ T cells from blood, cultured in vitro. Source of these receptors: a human donor in good health.

The CDR3 nucleotides are TGTGCCAGCAGTTACCGGGGACTAGCGGGACCAACCTACGAGCAGTACTTC. Its translation is CASSYRGLAGPTYEQYF. This rearrangement joins TRBV6-2 or TRBV6-3 to TRBJ2-7, with 13 nucleotides matching TRBD2. J was trimmed by 2 bases and V by 2 bases; bases with no gene match: 6. This CDR3 region has 17 residues. Germline-derived CDR1 and CDR2 are MNHEY and SVGEGT.

This chain uses TRBV27 with TRBJ1-1, with TRBD1 as a possible D gene (5 bases). Germline V lookup: CDR1 MNHEY, CDR2 SMNVEV (reference sequence). The germline V and J ends were trimmed by 6 bases and 1 base, with 18 bases remaining between them. This CDR3 comprises 16 residues. The CDR3 coding sequence is TGTGCCAGCAGCCTTCGGTCCCACACAGGGAACACTGAAGCTTTCTTT. Its translation: CASSLRSHTGNTEAFF.

This clonotype has only a few counts. The V gene is TRBV7-2, the J gene TRBJ2-5; tentative D call: TRBD2 (6 bases). V was shortened by 1 base and J by 3 bases, with 15 bases between the two germline ends. This CDR3 spans 16 amino acids. Per the germline V gene, CDR1 is SGHTA and CDR2 is FQGNSA. Here the CDR3 reads CASSLDIRAGKETQYF. The CDR3 nucleotides are TGTGCCAGCAGCTTAGATATCCGAGCGGGTAAAGAGACCCAGTACTTC. Full variable domain (remainder filled in from reference TRBV7-2 and TRBJ2-5): GAGVSQSPSNKVTEKGKDVELRCDPISGHTALYWYRQSLGQGLEFLIYFQGNSAPDKSGLPSDRFSAERTGGSVSTLTIQRTQQEDSAVYLCASSLDIRAGKETQYFGPGTRLLVL.

The gene calls are TRBV18 and TRBJ1-2, with no clear D. V shed 6 bases and J shed 1 base, with 21 bases lying between them. This CDR3 region has 17 residues. Per the germline V gene, CDR1 is KGHSH and CDR2 is LQKENI. CDR3 bases: TGTGCCAGCTCCCAATCTTCCCACGGCGGGCTTAACTATGGCTACACCTTC. This translates into CASSQSSHGGLNYGYTF. The full variable domain, with the rest looked up from reference TRBV18 and TRBJ1-2, is NAGVMQNPRHLVRRRGQEARLRCSPMKGHSHVYWYRQLPEEGLKFMVYLQKENIIDESGMPKERFSAEFPKEGPSILRIQQVVRGDSAAYFCASSQSSHGGLNYGYTFGSGTRLTVV.

The sample holds a few counts of this clonotype. This chain uses TRBV10-3 with TRBJ1-3, with a weak D call TRBD1 (6 bases). This CDR3 contains 16 residues. Germline assignment: CDR1 ENHRY and CDR2 SYGVKD. The ends were cut back, 2 bases at V and 2 bases at J, with 13 bases in the middle. The CDR3 bases are TGTGCCATCAGTGAGAAGGGGGGCTCTACTGGAAACACCATATATTTT. Translating it yields CAISEKGGSTGNTIYF.

The chain is built from TRBV6-2 or TRBV6-3 and TRBJ2-1; TRBD1 agrees at 9 bases. The DNA end lines up better with TRBJ2-7; the J call may be wrong. In germline, CDR1 is MNHEY, CDR2 SVGEGT. This CDR3 has 15 amino acids. The CDR3 loop is CASSDPGTGSYEQYF. DNA for the CDR3: TGTGCCAGCAGTGATCCCGGGACAGGGTCCTACGAGCAGTACTTC.

V and J are TRBV6-1 and TRBJ1-5; D is undetermined. Trimming stripped 0 bases from V and 6 bases from J, with 18 bases between. Germline V CDR1 and CDR2: MNHNS, SASEGT. The CDR3 sequence is 17 residues long. The CDR3 DNA reads as TGTGCCAGCAGTGAAGCTGGACTATCTGGCGCCGGTCAGCCCCAGCATTTT. The encoded protein is CASSEAGLSGAGQPQHF.

The chain links TRBV5-1 to TRBJ1-1; no firm D call. Germline CDR1 is SGHRS and CDR2 is YFSETQ. The CDR3 is 13 amino acids. V was pared by 2 bases and J by 2 bases, with 7 bases between. CDR3 sequence: CASSFKRNTEAFF. Here the CDR3 DNA reads TGCGCCAGCAGCTTCAAACGTAACACTGAAGCTTTCTTT.

The table lists this clonotype with a few counts. The rearrangement joins TRBV12-3 or TRBV12-4 to TRBJ1-5; no definite D call. The CDR3 has 15 amino acids. V lost 6 bases and J 2 bases, leaving 14 bases between the germline ends. Written as DNA, the CDR3 is TGTGCCAGCAGCCCGCCCCAGAGGGGCAATCAGCCCCAGCATTTT. The encoded protein is CASSPPQRGNQPQHF.

The gene calls are TRBV7-2 and TRBJ2-1, with TRBD2 as a possible D gene (5 bases). Trimming stripped 5 bases from V and 10 bases from J, with 9 bases between. Germline V gives CDR1 SGHTA, CDR2 FQGNSA. The CDR3 totals 11 residues. For the CDR3, the DNA is TGTGCCAGCAGCCCCCGCGGGGAGCAGTTCTTC. Encoded protein: CASSPRGEQFF.

This clonotype was counted a few times. The rearrangement uses TRBV7-9 and TRBJ1-2; 8 positions agree with TRBD1. The CDR3 is 14 amino acids. The V gene end was trimmed by 2 bases and the J gene end by 8 bases; junction bases not matched to a gene: 7. CDR1 is SEHNR and CDR2 is FQNEAQ in the germline V gene (reference sequence). CDR3 sequence reads: CASSLTDRADGYTF. The CDR3 DNA sequence: TGTGCCAGCAGCTTAACGGACAGGGCGGACGGCTACACCTTC.